This T cell receptor beta chain derives from a study of cytotoxic CD8 clonotypes in ibrutinib-treated CLL. Whole-study context: Samples yielded averages of 255,043 productive templates and about 100,000 productive rearrangements. Study results and limitations: Researchers report that baseline clonality outpaced age-matched healthy donors and tracked circulating CD8+ T-cell counts.

This table comes from immunoSEQ multiplex PCR, and its TCRdb copy is limited to in-frame clones, with some not included. The sample has 150,000 to 200,000 clones; about 80% are singletons. To note about this clone: The antigen is unknown.

There are 13 residues in the CDR3. Per germline, CDR1 GTSNPN and CDR2 SVGIG (reference sequence). The V gene lost 4 bases and the J gene lost 2 bases, with 11 bases spanning the gap. The starting material was PBMCs, obtained after 24 months of ibrutinib treatment. The receptor was isolated from a human donor with chronic lymphocytic leukemia. The rearrangement joins TRBV30 to TRBJ1-2; tentatively, D is TRBD1 (5 bases). CDR3 region: CAWTRGVNYGYTF. DNA of the CDR3: TGTGCCTGGACAAGGGGAGTGAACTATGGCTACACCTTC.